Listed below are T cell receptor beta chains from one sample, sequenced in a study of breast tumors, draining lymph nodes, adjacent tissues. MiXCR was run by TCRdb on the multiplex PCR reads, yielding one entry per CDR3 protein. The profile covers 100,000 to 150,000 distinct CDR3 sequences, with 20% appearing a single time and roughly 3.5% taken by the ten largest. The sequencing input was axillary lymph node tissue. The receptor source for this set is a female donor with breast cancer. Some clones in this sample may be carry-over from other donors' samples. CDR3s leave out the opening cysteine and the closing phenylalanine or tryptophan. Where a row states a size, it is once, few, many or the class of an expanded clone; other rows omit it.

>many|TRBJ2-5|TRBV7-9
ASSTRRTSGGAQETQY
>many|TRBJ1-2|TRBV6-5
ASSGMDGANYGYT
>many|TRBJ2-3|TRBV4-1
ASSQVGPDTQY
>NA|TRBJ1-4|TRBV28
ASSLGGSNEKLF
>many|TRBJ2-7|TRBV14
ASSSQIIDEQY
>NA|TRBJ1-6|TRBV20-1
SARKDGAMRNSPFH
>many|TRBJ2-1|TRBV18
ASSPGTGDEQF
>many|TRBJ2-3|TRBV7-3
ASSSLGLPPDTQY
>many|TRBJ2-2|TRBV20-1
SAGSGDPGELF
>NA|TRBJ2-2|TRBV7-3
ASSLTSPGELF
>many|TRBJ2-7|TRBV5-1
ASSSWDRSYEQY
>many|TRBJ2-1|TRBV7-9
ASSTRTSGSRNEQF
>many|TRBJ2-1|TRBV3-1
ASSQAASSEQF
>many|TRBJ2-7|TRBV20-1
SARAGGGYEQY
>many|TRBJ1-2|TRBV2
ASSEAGMVRPNYGYT
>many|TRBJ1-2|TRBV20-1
SARDSTGHGYT